These 17 T cell receptor beta chains were sequenced from one sample in a study of cytomegalovirus exposure and HLA in healthy donors. Primers: 60 Vbeta forward and 13 Jbeta reverse. The assay was immunoSEQ multiplex PCR, and TCRdb's table has in-frame clones only and misses some. The sample carries fewer than 200,000 clones, around 80% recorded once. Material for sequencing was PBMCs. These receptors were obtained from a woman in her forties or fifties in good health and CMV-seropositive.

V gene TRBV5-1 combines with J gene TRBJ2-5; a possible D gene is TRBD1 (6 bases). V dropped 4 bases and J dropped 1 base, with 14 bases sitting between them. Germline CDR1 SGHRS, CDR2 YFSETQ. The CDR3 is 15 residues long. Written as DNA, the CDR3 is TGCGCCAGCAGCCCAGGGACAACCACCCAAGAGACCCAGTACTTC. This sequence encodes CASSPGTTTQETQYF.

This clone was seen only a few times. The chain uses TRBV4-2 and TRBJ1-5; D not certain. The ends were cut back, 5 bases at V and 7 bases at J, with 18 bases in the middle. CDR1 is LGHNA, CDR2 YNFKEQ, per germline. The CDR3 has 15 amino acids. This chain's CDR3 is CASSGRDGMGQPQHF. The CDR3 region has the DNA TGTGCCAGCAGCGGTCGAGATGGAATGGGCCAGCCCCAGCATTTT.

The genes are TRBV6-1 and TRBJ2-7, with 7 bases matching TRBD2. This CDR3 contains 11 residues. After removal of 1 base from V and 12 bases from J, the junction contained 3 bases not matched to a gene. Germline lookup yields CDR1 MNHNS and CDR2 SASEGT. The CDR3, as DNA: TGTGCCAGCAGTGAAGGGACTAGTCTGTACTTC. Its protein product is CASSEGTSLYF.

Concerning this clone itself: Mismatch with germline at one junction end may stem from a read error. The V call is TRBV19, the J call TRBJ1-5; weak D call: TRBD1 (6 bases). The germline V gene encodes CDR1 LNHDA and CDR2 SQIVND (reference sequence). The CDR3 covers 18 residues. The CDR3 protein is CASSIARISPQGNQPQHF. The CDR3 DNA reads TGTGCCAGTAGCATAGCCCGTATCAGTCCCCAGGGGAATCAGCCCCAGCATTTT.

The V and J genes are TRBV7-2 and TRBJ2-7; weak D call: TRBD1 (5 bases). CDR3 length equals 15 residues. The germline V and J ends were trimmed by 0 bases and 1 base, with 10 bases remaining between them. Germline V gene sequence: CDR1 SGHTA, CDR2 FQGNSA. Written as DNA, the CDR3 is TGTGCCAGCAGCTTAGCTCCGACAGCTTCCTACGAGCAGTACTTC. Residues: CASSLAPTASYEQYF.

The chain has TRBV29-1 and TRBJ2-2, with 14 positions matching TRBD2. There are 19 residues in the CDR3. Germline values: CDR1 SQVTM, CDR2 ANQGSEA. The V gene end was trimmed by 4 bases and the J gene end by 8 bases; junction bases not matched to a gene: 18. The DNA for the CDR3 is TGCAGCGTTGGGGGGGCAGGTTCTACCGGGACTAGCGGGAGTGGGGAGCTGTTTTTT. This gives the protein CSVGGAGSTGTSGSGELFF.

The V and J genes are TRBV7-2 and TRBJ2-3; 9 nucleotides line up with TRBD1. The germline V gene encodes CDR1 SGHTA and CDR2 FQGNSA. The CDR3 length is 15 residues. V was pared by 5 bases and J by 2 bases, with 5 bases of the junction left unmatched. The DNA of the CDR3 is TGTGCCAGCAGCCCCACAGGGGGCTTCACAGATACGCAGTATTTT. Its translation: CASSPTGGFTDTQYF. The whole variable domain, remainder taken from reference TRBV7-2 and TRBJ2-3, is GAGVSQSPSNKVTEKGKDVELRCDPISGHTALYWYRQSLGQGLEFLIYFQGNSAPDKSGLPSDRFSAERTGGSVSTLTIQRTQQEDSAVYLCASSPTGGFTDTQYFGPGTRLTVL.

This rearrangement joins TRBV9 to TRBJ2-1, with 8 bases aligning to TRBD2. The ends lost 4 bases at V and 9 bases at J; junction bases unmatched: 3. Germline lookup yields CDR1 SGDLS and CDR2 YYNGEE. CDR3 length equals 12 residues. This CDR3 reads CASSSGGVEQFF. The CDR3 DNA reads TGTGCCAGCAGCTCGGGGGGGGTTGAGCAGTTCTTC. The full variable domain, with the rest looked up from reference TRBV9 and TRBJ2-1, is DSGVTQTPKHLITATGQRVTLRCSPRSGDLSVYWYQQSLDQGLQFLIQYYNGEERAKGNILERFSAQQFPDLHSELNLSSLELGDSALYFCASSSGGVEQFFGPGTRLTVL.

The rearrangement uses TRBV4-1 and TRBJ2-5; tentative D call: TRBD2 (5 bases). The CDR3 loop spans 15 amino acids. V was pared by 2 bases and J by 1 base, with 11 bases between. Looked up from germline, CDR1 is MGHRA and CDR2 is YSYEKL. The CDR3 loop reads CASSQRALVQETQYF. The CDR3 nucleotides are TGCGCCAGCAGCCAAAGGGCACTAGTCCAAGAGACCCAGTACTTC.

The CDR3 spells CASSLSGTSGNTGELFF. As DNA, the CDR3 is TGTGCCAGCAGCTTGTCTGGGACTAGTGGGAACACCGGGGAGCTGTTTTTT. The chain links TRBV5-5 to TRBJ2-2; 8 positions agree with TRBD2. This CDR3 spans 17 amino acids. Germline values: CDR1 SGHKS, CDR2 YYEKEE (reference sequence). J lost 1 base, V lost 1 base, and 6 bases had no gene match.

Here the CDR3 reads CATSRPGTGGENIQYF. CDR3 nucleotides: TGTGCCACCAGCAGGCCGGGGACAGGCGGTGAAAACATTCAGTACTTC. The J gene is TRBJ2-4, the V gene TRBV15; 8 bases map to TRBD1. CDR3 size: 16 residues. From germline, CDR1 is LNHNV and CDR2 YYDKDF (reference sequence). Trimming at V came to 3 bases and at J to 5 bases, leaving 9 bases not matched to a gene.

The chain carries TRBV11-2 and TRBJ2-7; D is uncertain. CDR1 is SGHAT and CDR2 is FQNNGV in the germline V gene. This CDR3 has 14 residues. Trimming shortened V by 5 bases and J by 3 bases, and 14 bases separated the two germline ends. CDR3 loop: CASSPDPTGYEQYF. The CDR3 DNA reads TGTGCCAGCAGCCCCGACCCGACGGGCTACGAGCAGTACTTC. Full variable domain (missing parts from reference TRBV11-2 and TRBJ2-7): EAGVAQSPRYKIIEKRQSVAFWCNPISGHATLYWYQQILGQGPKLLIQFQNNGVVDDSQLPKDRFSAERLKGVDSTLKIQPAKLEDSAVYLCASSPDPTGYEQYFGPGTRLTVT.

The genes are TRBV7-3 and TRBJ2-1, with 15 bases identical to TRBD2. The CDR3 loop spans 17 amino acids. CDR1 and CDR2 from the germline V gene are SGHTA and FQGTGA. J lost 5 bases, V lost 2 bases, and 4 bases had no gene match. The CDR3 here is CASSLSGLAGGDNEQFF. The CDR3 DNA reads as TGTGCCAGCAGCTTATCGGGACTAGCGGGAGGCGACAATGAGCAGTTCTTC.

The chain combines TRBV14 with TRBJ2-2; D not certain. The CDR3 is 14 amino acids. V shed 1 base and J shed 3 bases, with 6 bases lying between them. Germline loops: CDR1 SGHDN, CDR2 FVKESK. The CDR3 DNA reads as TGTGCCAGCAGCCAAGTCCGGGACACCGGGGAGCTGTTTTTT. Its protein product is CASSQVRDTGELFF.

The chain is built from TRBV7-8 and TRBJ2-1; 10 positions agree with TRBD1. This CDR3 contains 15 residues. The V and J ends lost 1 base and 9 bases, in that order; junction bases with no gene match: 6. The germline V gene encodes CDR1 SGHVS and CDR2 FQNEAQ. The CDR3 DNA reads TGTGCCAGCAGCTTAGGAGGACAGGGGGTAGGTGAGCAGTTCTTC. It yields the protein CASSLGGQGVGEQFF.

The gene calls are TRBV7-3 and TRBJ2-1; 9 bases are a match to TRBD2. V dropped 4 bases and J dropped 2; count of bases not matched to a gene: 3. The CDR3 extends over 15 amino acids. CDR1 and CDR2 (germline): SGHTA, FQGTGA. CDR3 nucleotide sequence: TGTGCCAGCAGCTCTAGCGGGGCAACCTACAATGAGCAGTTCTTC. It yields the protein CASSSSGATYNEQFF.

The chain carries TRBV28 and TRBJ1-4; 8 nucleotides agree with TRBD1. J was trimmed by 3 bases and V by 5 bases; bases with no gene match: 8. Germline-derived CDR1 and CDR2 are MDHEN and SYDVKM. There are 16 residues in the CDR3. The CDR3 is CASSPRGQVSNEKLFF. DNA for the CDR3: TGTGCCAGCAGTCCCCGGGGACAGGTTTCTAATGAAAAACTGTTTTTT.